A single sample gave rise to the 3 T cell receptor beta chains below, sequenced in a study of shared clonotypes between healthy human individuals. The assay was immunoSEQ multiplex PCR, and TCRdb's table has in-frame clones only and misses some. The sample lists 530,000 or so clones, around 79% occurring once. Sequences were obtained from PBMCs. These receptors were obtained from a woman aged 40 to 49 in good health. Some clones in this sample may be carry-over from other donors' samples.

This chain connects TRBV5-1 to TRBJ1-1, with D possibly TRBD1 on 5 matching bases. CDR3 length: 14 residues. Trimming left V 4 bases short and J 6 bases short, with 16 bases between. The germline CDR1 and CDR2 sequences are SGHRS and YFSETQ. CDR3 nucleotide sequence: TGCGCCAGCAGCCAATACACCCTGGGGGCTGAAGCTTTCTTT. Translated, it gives CASSQYTLGAEAFF. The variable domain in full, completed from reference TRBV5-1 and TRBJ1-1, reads KAGVTQTPRYLIKTRGQQVTLSCSPISGHRSVSWYQQTPGQGLQFLFEYFSETQRNKGNFPGRFSGRQFSNSRSEMNVSTLELGDSALYLCASSQYTLGAEAFFGQGTRLTVV.

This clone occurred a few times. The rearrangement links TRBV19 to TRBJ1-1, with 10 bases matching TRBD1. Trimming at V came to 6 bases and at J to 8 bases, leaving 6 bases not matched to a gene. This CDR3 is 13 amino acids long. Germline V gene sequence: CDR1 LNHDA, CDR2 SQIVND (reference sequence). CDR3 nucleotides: TGTGCCAGTAGAGGGACAGGGGCCCACGAAGCTTTCTTT. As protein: CASRGTGAHEAFF.

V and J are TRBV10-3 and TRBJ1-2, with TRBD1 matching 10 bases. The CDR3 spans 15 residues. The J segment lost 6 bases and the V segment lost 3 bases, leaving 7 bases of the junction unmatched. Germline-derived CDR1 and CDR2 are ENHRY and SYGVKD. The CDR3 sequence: CAISEGRQGADGYTF. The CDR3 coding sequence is TGTGCCATCAGTGAAGGTCGACAGGGGGCTGATGGCTACACCTTC.